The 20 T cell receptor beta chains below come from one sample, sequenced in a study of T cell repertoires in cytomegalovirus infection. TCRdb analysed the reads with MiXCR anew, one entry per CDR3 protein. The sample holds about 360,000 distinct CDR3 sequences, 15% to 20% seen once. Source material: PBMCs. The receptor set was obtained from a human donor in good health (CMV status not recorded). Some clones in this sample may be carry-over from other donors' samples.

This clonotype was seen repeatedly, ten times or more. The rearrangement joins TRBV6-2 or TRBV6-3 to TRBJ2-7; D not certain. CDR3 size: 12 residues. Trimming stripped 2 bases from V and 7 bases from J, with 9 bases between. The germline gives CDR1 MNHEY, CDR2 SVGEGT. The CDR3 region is CASSYPTREQYF. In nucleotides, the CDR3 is TGTGCCAGCAGTTACCCAACGAGGGAGCAGTACTTC.

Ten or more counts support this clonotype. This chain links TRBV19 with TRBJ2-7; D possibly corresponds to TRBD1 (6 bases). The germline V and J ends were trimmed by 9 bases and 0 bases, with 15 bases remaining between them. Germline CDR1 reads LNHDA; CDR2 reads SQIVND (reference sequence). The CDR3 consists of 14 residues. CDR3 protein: CASGEATGSYEQYF. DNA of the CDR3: TGTGCCAGCGGTGAGGCGACAGGCTCCTACGAGCAGTACTTC.

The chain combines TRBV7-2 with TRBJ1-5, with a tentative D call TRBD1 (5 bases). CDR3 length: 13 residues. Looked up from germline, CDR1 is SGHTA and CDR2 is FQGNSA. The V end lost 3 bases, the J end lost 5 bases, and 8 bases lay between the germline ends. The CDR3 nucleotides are TGTGCCAGCAGCTTGACAGAAGATCAGCCCCAGCATTTT. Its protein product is CASSLTEDQPQHF.

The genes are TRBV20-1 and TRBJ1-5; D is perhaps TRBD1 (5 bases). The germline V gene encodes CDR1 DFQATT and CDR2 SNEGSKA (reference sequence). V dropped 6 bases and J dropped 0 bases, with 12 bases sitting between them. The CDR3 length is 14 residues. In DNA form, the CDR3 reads TGCAGTGCGGGGGGAAGTTATAGCAATCAGCCCCAGCATTTT. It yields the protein CSAGGSYSNQPQHF.

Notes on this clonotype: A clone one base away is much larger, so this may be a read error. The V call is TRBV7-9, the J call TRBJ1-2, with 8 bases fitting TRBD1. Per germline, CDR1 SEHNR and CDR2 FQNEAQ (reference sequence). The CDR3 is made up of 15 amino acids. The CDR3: CASGLTGGRDYGYTF. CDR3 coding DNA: TGTGCCAGCGGCTTAACAGGGGGGAGGGACTATGGCTACACCTTC.

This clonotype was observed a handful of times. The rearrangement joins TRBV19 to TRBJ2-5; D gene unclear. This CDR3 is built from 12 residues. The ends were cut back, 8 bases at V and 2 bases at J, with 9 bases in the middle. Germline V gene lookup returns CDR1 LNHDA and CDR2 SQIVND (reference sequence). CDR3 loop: CASGGLQETQYF. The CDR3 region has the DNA TGTGCCAGTGGTGGTTTACAAGAGACCCAGTACTTC.

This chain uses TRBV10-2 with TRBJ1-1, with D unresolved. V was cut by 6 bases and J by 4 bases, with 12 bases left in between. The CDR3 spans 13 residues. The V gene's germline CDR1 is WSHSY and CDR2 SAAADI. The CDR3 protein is CASRSVGSTEAFF. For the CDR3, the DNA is TGCGCCAGCAGGTCTGTGGGTAGCACTGAAGCTTTCTTT.

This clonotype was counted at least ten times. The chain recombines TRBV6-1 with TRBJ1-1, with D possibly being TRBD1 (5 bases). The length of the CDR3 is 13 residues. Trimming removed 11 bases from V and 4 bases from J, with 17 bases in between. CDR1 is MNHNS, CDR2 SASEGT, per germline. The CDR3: CAGKTQGPTEAFF. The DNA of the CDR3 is TGTGCCGGAAAGACCCAGGGCCCCACTGAAGCTTTCTTT.

In nucleotides, the CDR3 is TGTGCCAGTACCCGCGTCGGGGTGAACACCGGGGAGCTGTTTTTT. It encodes CASTRVGVNTGELFF. This chain links TRBV19 with TRBJ2-2; D is perhaps TRBD2 (5 bases). Trimming removed 7 bases from V and 1 base from J, with 13 bases in between. The CDR3 has 15 residues. Germline lookup yields CDR1 LNHDA and CDR2 SQIVND (reference sequence).

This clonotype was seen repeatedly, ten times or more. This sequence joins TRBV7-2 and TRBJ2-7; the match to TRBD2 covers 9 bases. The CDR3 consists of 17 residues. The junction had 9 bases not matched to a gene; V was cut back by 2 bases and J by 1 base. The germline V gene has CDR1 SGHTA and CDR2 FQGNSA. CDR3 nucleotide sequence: TGTGCCAGCAGCTTATCCAGCGGGAGGCCCGGGTCCTACGAGCAGTACTTC. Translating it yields CASSLSSGRPGSYEQYF. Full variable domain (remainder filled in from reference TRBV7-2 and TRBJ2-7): GAGVSQSPSNKVTEKGKDVELRCDPISGHTALYWYRQSLGQGLEFLIYFQGNSAPDKSGLPSDRFSAERTGGSVSTLTIQRTQQEDSAVYLCASSLSSGRPGSYEQYFGPGTRLTVT.

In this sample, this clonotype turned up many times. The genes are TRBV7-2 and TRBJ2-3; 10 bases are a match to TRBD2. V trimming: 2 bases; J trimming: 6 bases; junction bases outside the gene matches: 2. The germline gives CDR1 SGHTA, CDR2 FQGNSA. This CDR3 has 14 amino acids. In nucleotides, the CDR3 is TGTGCCAGCAGCTTACTAGCGGGGGCCGATACGCAGTATTTT. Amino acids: CASSLLAGADTQYF.

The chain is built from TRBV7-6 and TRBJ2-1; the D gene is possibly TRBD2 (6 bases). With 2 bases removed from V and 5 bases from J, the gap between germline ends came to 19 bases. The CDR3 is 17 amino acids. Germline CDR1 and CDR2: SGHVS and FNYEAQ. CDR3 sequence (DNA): TGTGCCAGCAGCTTACGGATGGCGGGAACCCAAGACAATGAGCAGTTCTTC. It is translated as CASSLRMAGTQDNEQFF.

This CDR3 is CASSVSTPPGTQYF. The CDR3 DNA sequence: TGTGCCAGCAGTGTGTCGACTCCTCCGGGTACGCAGTATTTT. The V gene is TRBV2, the J gene TRBJ2-3; D is uncertain. The germline V and J ends were trimmed by 4 bases and 8 bases, with 16 bases remaining between them. Germline CDR1 is SNHLY and CDR2 is FYNNEI. The CDR3 contains 14 residues.

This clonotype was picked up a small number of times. CDR3 nucleotide sequence: TGTGCCAGCAGACTACAGGGGTATTTGATCACAGATACGCAGTATTTT. Translation gives CASRLQGYLITDTQYF. The V and J genes are TRBV11-1 and TRBJ2-3; 7 nucleotides agree with TRBD1. Germline V lookup: CDR1 SGHAT, CDR2 FQDESV (reference sequence). CDR3 size: 16 residues. Trimming at V came to 6 bases and at J to 2 bases, leaving 11 bases not matched to a gene.

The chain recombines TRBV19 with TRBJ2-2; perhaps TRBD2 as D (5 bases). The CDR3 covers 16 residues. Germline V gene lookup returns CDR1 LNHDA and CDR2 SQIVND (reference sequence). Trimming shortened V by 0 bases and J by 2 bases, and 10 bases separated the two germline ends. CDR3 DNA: TGTGCCAGTAGTATAGACACGGGAATTAACACCGGGGAGCTGTTTTTT. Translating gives CASSIDTGINTGELFF.

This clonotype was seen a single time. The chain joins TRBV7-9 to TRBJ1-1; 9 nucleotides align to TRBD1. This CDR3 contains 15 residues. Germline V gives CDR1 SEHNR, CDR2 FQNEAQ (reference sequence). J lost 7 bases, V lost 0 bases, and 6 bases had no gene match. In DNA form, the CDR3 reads TGTGCCAGCAGCTTAGCCGGACAGGGGAGGGGTGAAGCTTTCTTT. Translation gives CASSLAGQGRGEAFF.

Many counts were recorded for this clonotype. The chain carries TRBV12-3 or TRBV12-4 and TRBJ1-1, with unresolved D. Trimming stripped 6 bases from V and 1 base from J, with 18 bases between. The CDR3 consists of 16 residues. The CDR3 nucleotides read TGTGCCAGCAGCCCTAACTTGGGTAACCCGAACACTGAAGCTTTCTTT. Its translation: CASSPNLGNPNTEAFF.

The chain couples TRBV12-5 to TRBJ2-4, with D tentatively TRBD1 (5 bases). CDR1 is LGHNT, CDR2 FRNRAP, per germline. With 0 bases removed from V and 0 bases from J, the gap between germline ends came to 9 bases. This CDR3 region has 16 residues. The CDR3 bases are TGTGCTAGTGGTTTGGTCGCCGACAGAGCCAAAAACATTCAGTACTTC. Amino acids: CASGLVADRAKNIQYF.

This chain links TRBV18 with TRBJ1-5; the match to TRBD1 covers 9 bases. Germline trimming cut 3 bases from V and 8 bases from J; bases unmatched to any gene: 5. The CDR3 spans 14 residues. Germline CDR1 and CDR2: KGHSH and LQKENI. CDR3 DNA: TGTGCCAGCTCACCCGGGACAGGGAGAAAGCCCCAGCATTTT. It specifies CASSPGTGRKPQHF.

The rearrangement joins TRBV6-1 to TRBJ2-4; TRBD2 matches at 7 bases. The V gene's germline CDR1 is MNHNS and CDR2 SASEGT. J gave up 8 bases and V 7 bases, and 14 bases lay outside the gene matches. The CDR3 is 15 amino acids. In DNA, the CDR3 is TGTGCCAGCACTCTCCCGGGAGGTCGGAAAGACATTCAGTACTTC. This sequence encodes CASTLPGGRKDIQYF.